This T cell receptor beta chain comes out of a study of T cell responses to AZD1222 COVID-19 vaccine. Produced via immunoSEQ multiplex PCR; TCRdb's table is partial and in-frame only. Of about 90,000 clones listed, approximately 88% are singletons. The source of this sequence is an adult in good health. Sequenced material: peripheral blood, taken on day 0 of AZD1222 vaccination.

CDR3 region: CASSQDRGFVGLFF. CDR3 bases: TGCGCCAGCAGCCAAGATAGGGGTTTCGTGGGGCTGTTTTTT. This chain links TRBV4-1 with TRBJ1-4; D is perhaps TRBD1 (5 bases). V was clipped by 0 bases and J by 14 bases, with 16 bases between them. The germline CDR1 and CDR2 sequences are MGHRA and YSYEKL. CDR3 size: 14 residues.